The rows below give T cell receptor beta chains drawn from one sample of a study of T cell responses to AZD1222 COVID-19 vaccine. Some clones are missing from TCRdb's copy, which holds only in-frame ones; the method was immunoSEQ multiplex PCR. Seen here are some 130,000 clones, roughly 85% observed once, and the top ten hold about 1.6%. Sequencing was performed on peripheral blood, taken on day 0 of AZD1222 vaccination. The receptors come from an adult in good health. Both conserved end residues are trimmed from each CDR3.

j_call	cdr3_length	v_call	cdr3_aa
TRBJ2-3	10	TRBV12-3/TRBV12-4	ASSLGVIAQY
TRBJ2-1	13	TRBV4-1	ASSQDAGGPNEQF
TRBJ1-6	15	TRBV7-2	ASSHGTGGVNNSPLH
TRBJ1-2	12	TRBV7-2	ASSTDVGIQGYT
TRBJ2-1	16	TRBV7-2	ASSLIGLAGASYNEQF
TRBJ2-1	11	TRBV19	ASRQREGNEQF
TRBJ1-1	13	TRBV18	ASSPSQVGNTEAF
TRBJ1-5	13	TRBV21-1	STGQGTLSNQPQH
TRBJ1-2	10	TRBV30	AWFIGGDGYT
TRBJ1-2	12	TRBV19	ASSSDRDSDGYT
TRBJ1-3	13	TRBV9	ASSVTGGTGNTIY
TRBJ2-7	15	TRBV24-1	ATSDLGAGTGRYEQY
TRBJ1-2	12	TRBV25-1	ASSDLTGSYGYT
TRBJ1-1	12	TRBV5-6	ASSLRGDDTEAF
TRBJ1-3	12	TRBV19	ASSSQGSGNTIY
TRBJ1-2	13	TRBV27	ASSLWGGGHYGYT
TRBJ1-1	13	TRBV5-1	ASSIEGTGVTEAF
TRBJ1-4	13	TRBV25-1	ASSPPGAANEKLF
TRBJ1-1	10	TRBV27	ASRRSITEAF
TRBJ2-1	14	TRBV6-7	ASSYTHPAAYNEQF
TRBJ1-2	11	TRBV11-3	ASSLAPEGGYT
TRBJ2-2	13	TRBV7-3	ASSPRLGDTGELF